This T cell receptor beta chain derives from a study of blood T cell repertoires in COVID-19. Study in general: The samples span acute and convalescent COVID-19 from the United States, Italy and Spain.

TCRdb's copy holds only in-frame clones and misses some; the assay was immunoSEQ multiplex PCR. The table shows roughly 500,000 clones, with over 75% occurring only once. Germline CDR1 and CDR2: LNHDA and SQIVND (reference sequence). V dropped 4 bases and J dropped 10 bases, with 17 bases sitting between them. This CDR3 is 14 amino acids long. The chain is built from TRBV19 and TRBJ2-1, with D possibly being TRBD2 (5 bases). The specimen sequenced was peripheral blood. The clonotype comes from a human donor in a cohort sampled during active COVID-19. The CDR3 region is CASSTTSGNREQFF. The CDR3 region has the DNA TGTGCCAGTAGTACCACCTCCGGGAATCGGGAGCAGTTCTTC.